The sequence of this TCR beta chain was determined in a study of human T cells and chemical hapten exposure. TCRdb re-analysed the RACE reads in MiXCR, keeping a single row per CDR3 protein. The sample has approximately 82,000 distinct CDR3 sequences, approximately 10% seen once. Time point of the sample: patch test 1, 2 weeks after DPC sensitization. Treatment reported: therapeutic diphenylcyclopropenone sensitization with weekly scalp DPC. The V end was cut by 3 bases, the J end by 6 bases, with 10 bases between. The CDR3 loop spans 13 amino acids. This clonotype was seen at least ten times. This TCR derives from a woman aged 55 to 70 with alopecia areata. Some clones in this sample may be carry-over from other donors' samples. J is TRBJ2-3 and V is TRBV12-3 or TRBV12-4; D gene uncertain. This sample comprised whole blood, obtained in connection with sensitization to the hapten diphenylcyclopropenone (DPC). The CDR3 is CASSLSPSDTQYF. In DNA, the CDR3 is TGTGCCAGCAGTTTGTCTCCCTCGGATACGCAGTATTTT.